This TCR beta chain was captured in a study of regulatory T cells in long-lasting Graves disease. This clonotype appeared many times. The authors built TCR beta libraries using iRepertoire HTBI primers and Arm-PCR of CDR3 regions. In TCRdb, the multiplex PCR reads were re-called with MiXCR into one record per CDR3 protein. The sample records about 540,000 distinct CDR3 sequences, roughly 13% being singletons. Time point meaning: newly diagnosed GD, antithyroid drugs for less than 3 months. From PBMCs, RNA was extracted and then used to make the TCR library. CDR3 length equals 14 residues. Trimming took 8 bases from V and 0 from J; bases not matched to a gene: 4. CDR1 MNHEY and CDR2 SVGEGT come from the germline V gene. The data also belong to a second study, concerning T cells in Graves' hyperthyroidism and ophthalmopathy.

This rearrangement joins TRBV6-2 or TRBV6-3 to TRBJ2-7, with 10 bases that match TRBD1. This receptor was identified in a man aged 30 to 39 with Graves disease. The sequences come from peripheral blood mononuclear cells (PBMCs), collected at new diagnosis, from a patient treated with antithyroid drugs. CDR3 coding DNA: TGTGCCAGCGGCCGGGACAGGGGCTCCTACGAGCAGTACTTC. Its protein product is CASGRDRGSYEQYF.